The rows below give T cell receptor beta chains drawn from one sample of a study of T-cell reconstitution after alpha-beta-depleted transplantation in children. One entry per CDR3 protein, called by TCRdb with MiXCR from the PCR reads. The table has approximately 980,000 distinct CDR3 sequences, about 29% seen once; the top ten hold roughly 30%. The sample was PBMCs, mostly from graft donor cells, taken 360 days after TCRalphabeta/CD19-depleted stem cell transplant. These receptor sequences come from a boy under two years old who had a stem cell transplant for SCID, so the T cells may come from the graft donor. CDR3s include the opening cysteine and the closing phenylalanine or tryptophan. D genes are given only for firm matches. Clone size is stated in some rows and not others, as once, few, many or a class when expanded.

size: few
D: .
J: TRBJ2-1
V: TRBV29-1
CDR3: CSVEGSGRFRSYNEQFF
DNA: TGCAGCGTTGAAGGATCTGGGAGGTTCCGCTCCTACAATGAGCAGTTCTTC

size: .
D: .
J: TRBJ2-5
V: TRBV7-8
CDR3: CASSSYGTAQETQYF
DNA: TGTGCCAGCAGTTCTTATGGCACAGCTCAAGAGACCCAGTACTTC

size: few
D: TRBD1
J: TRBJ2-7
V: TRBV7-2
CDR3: CASSPLATGTGEQYF
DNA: TGTGCCAGCAGCCCCCTGGCGACAGGGACAGGAGAGCAGTACTTC

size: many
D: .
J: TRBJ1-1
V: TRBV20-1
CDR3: CSARKNTEAFF
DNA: TGCAGTGCTAGAAAGAACACTGAAGCTTTCTTT

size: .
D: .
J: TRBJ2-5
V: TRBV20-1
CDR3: CSANPGTPKETQYF
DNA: TGCAGTGCTAACCCCGGGACTCCGAAAGAGACCCAGTACTTC

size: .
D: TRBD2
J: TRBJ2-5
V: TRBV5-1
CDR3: CASSLDRLAGTKETQYF
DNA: TGCGCCAGCAGCCTTGACAGACTAGCGGGGACTAAAGAGACCCAGTACTTC

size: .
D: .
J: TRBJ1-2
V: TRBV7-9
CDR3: CASNQRGYGYTF
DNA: TGTGCCAGCAACCAGAGGGGGTATGGCTACACCTTC

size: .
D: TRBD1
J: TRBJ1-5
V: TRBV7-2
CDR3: CASSPGGESQPQHF
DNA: TGTGCCAGCAGCCCAGGGGGAGAGAGTCAGCCCCAGCATTTT

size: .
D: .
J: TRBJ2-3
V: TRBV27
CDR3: CASSTLRGRGLYHTQYF
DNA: TGTGCCAGCAGTACCCTACGGGGACGCGGCTTGTATCATACGCAGTATTTT

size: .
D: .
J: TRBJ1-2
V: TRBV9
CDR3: CASSVITGDYGYTF
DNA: TGTGCCAGCAGCGTCATCACCGGGGACTATGGCTACACCTTC

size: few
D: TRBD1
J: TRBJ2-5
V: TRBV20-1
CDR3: CSARGQEQETQYF
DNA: TGCAGTGCCCGGGGACAGGAACAAGAGACCCAGTACTTC

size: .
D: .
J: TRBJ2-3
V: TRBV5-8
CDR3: CASSLYGGLGDTQYF
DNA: TGTGCCAGCAGCCTATACGGGGGACTGGGAGATACGCAGTATTTT

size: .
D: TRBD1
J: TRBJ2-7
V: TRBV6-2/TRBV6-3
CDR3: CASSYSTDRGGYEQYF
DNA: TGTGCCAGCAGTTACTCCACGGACAGGGGGGGTTACGAGCAGTACTTC

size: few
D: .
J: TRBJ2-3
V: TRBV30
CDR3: CAWASRADTQYF
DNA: TGTGCCTGGGCAAGCAGGGCAGATACGCAGTATTTT

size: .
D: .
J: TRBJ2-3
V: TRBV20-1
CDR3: CSARHGPTDTQYF
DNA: TGCAGTGCCCGACACGGACCCACAGATACGCAGTATTTT

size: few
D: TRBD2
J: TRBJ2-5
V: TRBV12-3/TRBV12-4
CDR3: CASSSYRGGTQYF
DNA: TGTGCCAGCAGCAGTTACCGGGGGGGGACCCAGTACTTC

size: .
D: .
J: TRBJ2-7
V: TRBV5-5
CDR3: CASSGGGQISVYEQYF
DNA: TGTGCCAGCAGCGGGGGGGGGCAGATAAGCGTCTACGAGCAGTACTTC

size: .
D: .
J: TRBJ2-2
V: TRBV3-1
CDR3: CASSQDSRVYTGELFF
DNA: TGTGCCAGCAGCCAAGATTCCAGGGTTTACACCGGGGAGCTGTTTTTT

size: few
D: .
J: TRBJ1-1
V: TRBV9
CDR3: CASSSAGDGAEAFF
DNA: TGTGCCAGCAGCTCCGCAGGGGACGGTGCTGAAGCTTTCTTT

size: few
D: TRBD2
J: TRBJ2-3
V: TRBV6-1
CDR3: CASSRLAPTTDTQYF
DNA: TGTGCCAGCAGCCGACTAGCTCCGACCACAGATACGCAGTATTTT

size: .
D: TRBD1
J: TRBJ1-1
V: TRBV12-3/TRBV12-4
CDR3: CASIPDRVNTEAFF
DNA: TGTGCCAGCATCCCGGACAGGGTGAACACTGAAGCTTTCTTT

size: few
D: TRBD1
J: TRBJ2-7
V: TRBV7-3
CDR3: CASSPPPLDRSSYEQYF
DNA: TGTGCCAGCAGCCCTCCTCCCTTGGACAGGAGCTCCTACGAGCAGTACTTC

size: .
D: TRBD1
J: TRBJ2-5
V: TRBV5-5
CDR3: CASSIPTGGAQETQYF
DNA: TGTGCCAGCAGCATTCCGACAGGGGGTGCCCAAGAGACCCAGTACTTC

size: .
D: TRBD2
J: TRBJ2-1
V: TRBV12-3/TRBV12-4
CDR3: CASNPGLATYNEQFF
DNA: TGTGCCAGCAACCCGGGACTAGCAACCTACAATGAGCAGTTCTTC

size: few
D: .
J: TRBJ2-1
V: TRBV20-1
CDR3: CSARVRAFHNEQFF
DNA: TGCAGTGCTAGAGTGCGGGCCTTCCACAATGAGCAGTTCTTC

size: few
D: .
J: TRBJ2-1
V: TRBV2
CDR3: CASDRIGYEQFF
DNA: TGTGCCAGCGATCGGATAGGGTATGAGCAGTTCTTC

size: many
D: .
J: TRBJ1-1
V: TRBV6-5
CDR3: CASSSFTEAFF
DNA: TGTGCCAGCAGTTCCTTCACTGAAGCTTTCTTT

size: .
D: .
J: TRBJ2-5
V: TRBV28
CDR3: CASSFRLGEETQYF
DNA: TGTGCCAGCAGTTTCAGGTTAGGGGAAGAGACCCAGTACTTC

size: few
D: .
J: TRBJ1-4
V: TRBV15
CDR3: CATSRAGTNEKLFF
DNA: TGTGCCACCAGCAGAGCCGGGACTAATGAAAAACTGTTTTTT

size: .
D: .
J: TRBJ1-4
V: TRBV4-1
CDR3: CASSPGRATNEKLFF
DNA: TGCGCCAGCAGCCCCGGGCGGGCAACTAATGAAAAACTGTTTTTT

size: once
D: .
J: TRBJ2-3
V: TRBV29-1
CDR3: CSVEEPPRGTQYF
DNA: TGCAGCGTTGAAGAGCCCCCTCGAGGTACGCAGTATTTT

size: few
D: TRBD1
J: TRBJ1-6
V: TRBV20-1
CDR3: CSARTGVYSPLHF
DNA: TGCAGTGCTAGGACAGGGGTTTATTCACCCCTCCACTTT

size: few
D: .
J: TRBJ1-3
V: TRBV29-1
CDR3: CSVASGGWGNTIYF
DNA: TGCAGCGTTGCATCTGGGGGGTGGGGAAACACCATATATTTT

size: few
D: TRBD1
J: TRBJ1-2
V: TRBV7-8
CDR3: CASSGQGMANYGYTF
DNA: TGTGCCAGCAGCGGACAGGGGATGGCTAACTATGGCTACACCTTC

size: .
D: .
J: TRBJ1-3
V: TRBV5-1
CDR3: CASSLSGGRDTIYF
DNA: TGCGCCAGCAGCTTGTCAGGTGGGAGAGACACCATATATTTT

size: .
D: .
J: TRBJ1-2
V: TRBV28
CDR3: CASSLRSQGDYGYTF
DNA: TGTGCCAGCAGTTTACGCTCACAGGGTGACTATGGCTACACCTTC

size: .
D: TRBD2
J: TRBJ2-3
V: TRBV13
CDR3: CASSSGLAGPPRTDTQYF
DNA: TGTGCCAGCAGCTCGGGACTAGCGGGGCCCCCACGAACAGATACGCAGTATTTT

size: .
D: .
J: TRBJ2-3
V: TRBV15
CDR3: CATSRDWMDISSTDTQYF
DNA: TGTGCCACCAGCAGAGATTGGATGGACATCTCTAGCACAGATACGCAGTATTTT

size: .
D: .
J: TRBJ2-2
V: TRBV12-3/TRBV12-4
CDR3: CASSEQGLTGELFF
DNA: TGTGCCAGCAGTGAGCAAGGGCTTACCGGGGAGCTGTTTTTT

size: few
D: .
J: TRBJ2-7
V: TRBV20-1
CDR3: CSARDTPRGEQYF
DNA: TGCAGTGCTAGAGATACCCCTCGGGGCGAGCAGTACTTC

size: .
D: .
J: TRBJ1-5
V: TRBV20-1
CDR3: CSARGGSLNQPQHF
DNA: TGCAGTGCCAGAGGGGGGTCCCTAAATCAGCCCCAGCATTTT

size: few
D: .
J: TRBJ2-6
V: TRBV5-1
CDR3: CASRGATGANVLTF
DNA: TGCGCCAGTAGGGGTGCCACTGGGGCCAACGTCCTGACTTTC

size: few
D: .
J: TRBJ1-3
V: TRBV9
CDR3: CASSVGGNSKGSGNTIYF
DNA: TGTGCCAGCAGCGTAGGAGGTAATTCAAAGGGATCTGGAAACACCATATATTTT

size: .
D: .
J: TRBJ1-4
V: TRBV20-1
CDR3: CSASTGFNEKLFF
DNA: TGCAGTGCTAGTACTGGGTTTAATGAAAAACTGTTTTTT

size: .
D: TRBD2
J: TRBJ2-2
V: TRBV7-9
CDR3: CASSLGGSSGAGELFF
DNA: TGTGCCAGCAGCTTAGGAGGTTCTAGCGGGGCCGGGGAGCTGTTTTTT

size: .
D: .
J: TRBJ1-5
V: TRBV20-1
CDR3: CSAGGVFLFGNQPQHF
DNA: TGCAGTGCCGGTGGGGTCTTTTTATTTGGCAATCAGCCCCAGCATTTT

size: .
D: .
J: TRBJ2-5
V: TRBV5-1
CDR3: CASSLNGAAKETQYF
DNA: TGCGCCAGCAGCTTGAATGGGGCAGCAAAAGAGACCCAGTACTTC

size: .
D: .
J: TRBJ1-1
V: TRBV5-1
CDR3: CASSIKGDYTEAFF
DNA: TGCGCCAGCAGCATAAAGGGGGATTACACTGAAGCTTTCTTT

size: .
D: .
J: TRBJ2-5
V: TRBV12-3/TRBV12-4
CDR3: CASSFWAKETQYF
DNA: TGTGCCAGCAGTTTCTGGGCAAAAGAGACCCAGTACTTC

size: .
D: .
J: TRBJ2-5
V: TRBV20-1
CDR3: CSWGLFGAETQYF
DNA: TGCAGCTGGGGGCTTTTCGGTGCGGAGACCCAGTACTTC

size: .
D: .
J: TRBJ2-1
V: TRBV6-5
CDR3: CASSYSDYNEQFF
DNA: TGTGCCAGCAGTTACTCAGACTACAATGAGCAGTTCTTC

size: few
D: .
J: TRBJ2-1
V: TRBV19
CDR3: CASRSGWDNEQFF
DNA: TGTGCCAGTAGGTCGGGATGGGACAATGAGCAGTTCTTC

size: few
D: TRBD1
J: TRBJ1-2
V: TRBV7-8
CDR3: CASTTTGDGYTF
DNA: TGTGCCAGCACCACAACAGGGGATGGCTACACCTTC